This passage covers 27 T cell receptor beta chains from one sample sequenced in a study of T cells after posttransplantation cyclophosphamide. Only in-frame clones appear in the TCRdb table, and some are missing; sequencing was by immunoSEQ multiplex PCR. The table has tens of thousands of clones, around 93% seen once. Sequenced material: PBMCs. These receptor sequences come from a woman younger than 45 in good health and a related stem cell transplant donor.

This clone is a singleton in its sample. CDR3 sequence reads: CASSQEMGYTEAFF. CDR3 DNA: TGCGCCAGCAGCCAAGAAATGGGGTACACTGAAGCTTTCTTT. The chain employs TRBV4-3 and TRBJ1-1, with D hard to call. Germline V gene data show CDR1 as LGHNA and CDR2 as YSLEER. This CDR3 region has 14 residues. Trimming removed 0 bases at V and 3 bases at J, with 8 bases between.

The V gene is TRBV7-6, the J gene TRBJ1-4; D is possibly TRBD1 (6 bases). Germline V gene sequence: CDR1 SGHVS, CDR2 FNYEAQ. This CDR3 spans 15 amino acids. The V gene lost 5 bases and the J gene lost 8 bases, with 18 bases spanning the gap. In nucleotides, the CDR3 is TGTGCCAGCAGCCCTCACAGGGATTTAGAAGAAAAACTGTTTTTT. It specifies CASSPHRDLEEKLFF.

The genes are TRBV6-6 and TRBJ1-1; D is ambiguous. The CDR3 is made up of 13 amino acids. V lost 3 bases and J 4 bases, leaving 9 bases between the germline ends. Germline CDR1 reads MNHNY; CDR2 reads SVGAGI (reference sequence). The CDR3 loop reads CASSYSEGTEAFF. The CDR3 nucleotides are TGTGCCAGCAGTTATTCTGAGGGCACTGAAGCTTTCTTT.

The V and J genes are TRBV27 and TRBJ2-3, with D possibly being TRBD1 (6 bases). Germline-derived CDR1 and CDR2 are MNHEY and SMNVEV (reference sequence). This CDR3 is 16 amino acids long. V gave up 6 bases and J gave up 4 bases, with 20 bases separating them. The CDR3 region is CASSKWGRKVPDTQYF. The DNA of the CDR3 is TGTGCCAGCAGCAAATGGGGGCGCAAGGTTCCAGATACGCAGTATTTT.

J is TRBJ1-4 and V is TRBV7-8, with 7 bases aligning to TRBD1. Germline V CDR1 and CDR2: SGHVS, FQNEAQ. Unmatched junction bases numbered 9, after V lost 5 bases and J lost 3 bases. The CDR3 runs to 16 residues. CDR3 in amino acids: CASSLGTVLSNEKLFF. CDR3 DNA: TGTGCCAGCAGCCTGGGGACAGTTCTATCTAATGAAAAACTGTTTTTT.

The J gene is TRBJ2-1, the V gene TRBV25-1, with TRBD2 identical over 7 bases. From germline, CDR1 is MGHDK and CDR2 SYGVNS. There are 13 residues in the CDR3. J lost 14 bases, V lost 3 bases, and 10 bases had no gene match. The CDR3 is CASSEVIGGFEFF. The CDR3 DNA follows: TGTGCCAGCAGTGAGGTTATCGGGGGGTTTGAGTTCTTC.

This clone was recorded only once. The chain employs TRBV29-1 and TRBJ1-2, with D perhaps TRBD1 (5 bases). Per germline, CDR1 SQVTM and CDR2 ANQGSEA. V lost 2 bases and J 6 bases, leaving 19 bases between the germline ends. The CDR3 consists of 15 residues. The DNA for the CDR3 is TGCAGCGTTGAACCCCCGTTTCGACAGACGAATGGCTACACCTTC. Amino acids: CSVEPPFRQTNGYTF.

Here the CDR3 DNA reads TGTGCCAGCAGCTTACAGGGAGCGATATACAATGAGCAGTTCTTC. Translated, it gives CASSLQGAIYNEQFF. The V gene is TRBV7-9, the J gene TRBJ2-1; D may match TRBD1 or TRBD2 (5 bases each). CDR3 size: 15 residues. Germline V gene data show CDR1 as SEHNR and CDR2 as FQNEAQ (reference sequence). Trimming removed 2 bases at V and 4 bases at J, with 12 bases between.

This chain uses TRBV4-2 with TRBJ2-3; 10 positions match TRBD2. V shed 6 bases and J 6 bases; nucleotides not matched to a gene: 3. CDR3 size: 13 residues. Germline V gene sequence: CDR1 LGHNA, CDR2 YNFKEQ. This CDR3 reads CASSGTSADTQYF. In DNA form, the CDR3 reads TGTGCCAGCAGTGGGACTAGCGCCGATACGCAGTATTTT.

CDR3 amino acids: CSVDLGIRQETQYF. Written as DNA, the CDR3 is TGCAGCGTTGACCTAGGTATCCGCCAAGAGACCCAGTACTTC. The genes are TRBV29-1 and TRBJ2-5; D remains ambiguous. V lost 3 bases, J lost 1 base, and 12 bases lay in between. Germline CDR1 and CDR2: SQVTM and ANQGSEA. This CDR3 comprises 14 residues.

V and J are TRBV7-9 and TRBJ2-7; 12 nucleotides line up with TRBD1. The germline V gene has CDR1 SEHNR and CDR2 FQNEAQ (reference sequence). J lost 6 bases, V lost 0 bases, and 3 bases had no gene match. This CDR3 has 15 residues. The chain's CDR3 is CASSLALGQGAEQYF. CDR3 bases: TGTGCCAGCAGCTTAGCGCTGGGACAGGGGGCCGAGCAGTACTTC.

The chain combines TRBV7-2 with TRBJ2-2; D is possibly TRBD2 (7 bases). Germline V gene lookup returns CDR1 SGHTA and CDR2 FQGNSA. This CDR3 contains 19 residues. V dropped 2 bases and J dropped 0 bases, with 19 bases sitting between them. CDR3 DNA: TGTGCCAGCAGCTTACCCCTATGGGGGGGCGGCGCGAACACCGGGGAGCTGTTTTTT. Encoded protein: CASSLPLWGGGANTGELFF.

This clone was picked up a small number of times. This chain links TRBV27 with TRBJ2-7, with 10 bases that match TRBD2. This CDR3 spans 15 amino acids. The junction had 11 bases not matched to a gene; V was cut back by 5 bases and J by 7 bases. Germline V lookup: CDR1 MNHEY, CDR2 SMNVEV (reference sequence). CDR3 nucleotide sequence: TGTGCCAGCAGTCAGCCGGGACTAGCGCCAGGGGAGCAGTACTTC. It codes for CASSQPGLAPGEQYF.

J is TRBJ2-6 and V is TRBV5-1; TRBD2 matches 8 bases. The V gene's germline CDR1 is SGHRS and CDR2 YFSETQ. There are 15 residues in the CDR3. V lost 3 bases and J lost 4; bases outside the gene matches: 3. The CDR3 loop is CASSSGREGANVLTF. The CDR3 DNA sequence: TGCGCCAGCAGCTCCGGGAGGGAGGGGGCCAACGTCCTGACTTTC.

The gene calls are TRBV11-2 and TRBJ1-6, with a possible D match to TRBD1 (6 bases). V was clipped by 4 bases and J by 9 bases, with 16 bases between them. The germline gives CDR1 SGHAT, CDR2 FQNNGV. This CDR3 contains 15 residues. This CDR3 is CASSSQGILGSPLHF. The DNA for the CDR3 is TGTGCCAGCAGCTCGCAGGGGATCCTAGGTTCACCCCTCCACTTT.

This clone was observed a few times. This chain uses TRBV28 with TRBJ1-5; tentative D call: TRBD1 (5 bases). Germline CDR1 and CDR2: MDHEN and SYDVKM. This CDR3 region has 12 residues. The V and J ends lost 8 bases and 6 bases respectively, with 11 bases between them. The CDR3 reads CASLVGGQPQHF. CDR3 DNA sequence: TGTGCCAGCTTGGTGGGGGGTCAGCCCCAGCATTTT.

The chain links TRBV25-1 to TRBJ1-2; D not certain. V was pared by 3 bases and J by 4 bases, with 18 bases between. This CDR3 has 16 amino acids. Germline V gives CDR1 MGHDK, CDR2 SYGVNS. The CDR3 nucleotides read TGTGCCAGCAGTGACGACCTTGCCGGAGCGGGCTATGGCTACACCTTC. Protein sequence: CASSDDLAGAGYGYTF.

The chain is built from TRBV5-1 and TRBJ2-5, with TRBD2 matching 10 bases. CDR3 length equals 17 residues. Germline lookup yields CDR1 SGHRS and CDR2 YFSETQ. Trimming cost V 3 bases and J 5 bases; bases outside gene matches: 13. The CDR3 DNA reads TGCGCCAGCAGCTCGGGTCAGCGGGGGGGCCCTCGGGAGACCCAGTACTTC. Translating it yields CASSSGQRGGPRETQYF.

This rearrangement joins TRBV9 to TRBJ1-4; D perhaps matches TRBD1 (6 bases). Germline-derived CDR1 and CDR2 are SGDLS and YYNGEE. Trimming took off 0 bases at V and 1 base at J, with 10 bases between the two ends. CDR3 length: 16 amino acids. In DNA form, the CDR3 reads TGTGCCAGCAGCGTAGGTACAGGGCGAACTAATGAAAAACTGTTTTTT. Translating it yields CASSVGTGRTNEKLFF. The full variable domain, with the rest looked up from reference TRBV9 and TRBJ1-4, is DSGVTQTPKHLITATGQRVTLRCSPRSGDLSVYWYQQSLDQGLQFLIQYYNGEERAKGNILERFSAQQFPDLHSELNLSSLELGDSALYFCASSVGTGRTNEKLFFGSGTQLSVL.

This chain connects TRBV6-5 to TRBJ1-2, with D possibly TRBD1 on 5 matching bases. Germline CDR1 MNHEY, CDR2 SVGAGI. CDR3 length: 13 amino acids. V gave up 8 bases and J gave up 4 bases, with 14 bases separating them. CDR3 DNA sequence: TGTGCCAGCCGAATAGGGACCTTCTATGGCTACACCTTC. It codes for CASRIGTFYGYTF.

This clone showed up just once. The chain combines TRBV19 with TRBJ1-3; D remains ambiguous. V was cut by 5 bases and J by 2 bases, with 10 bases left in between. The germline gives CDR1 LNHDA, CDR2 SQIVND (reference sequence). The CDR3 consists of 14 residues. CDR3 in DNA: TGTGCCAGTAGTCCCGGCGGGGCTGGAAACACCATATATTTT. Protein: CASSPGGAGNTIYF.

The chain has TRBV5-6 and TRBJ1-4; 7 bases fit TRBD1. This CDR3 has 14 amino acids. V shed 3 bases and J 3 bases; nucleotides not matched to a gene: 2. Germline loops: CDR1 SGHDT, CDR2 YYEEEE. In nucleotides, the CDR3 is TGTGCCAGCAGCTGGGGGACAGCTAATGAAAAACTGTTTTTT. Its translation: CASSWGTANEKLFF.

The V and J genes are TRBV7-2 and TRBJ2-7; 7 bases are shared with TRBD1. Germline loops: CDR1 SGHTA, CDR2 FQGNSA. V dropped 5 bases and J dropped 5; count of bases not matched to a gene: 15. There are 16 residues in the CDR3. DNA for the CDR3: TGTGCCAGCAGCGTAGGTCGGGTCAGGGGGTGGGACGAGCAGTACTTC. Protein sequence: CASSVGRVRGWDEQYF.

This clone was detected once. The chain joins TRBV5-4 to TRBJ2-7; 13 bases align to TRBD2. CDR1 and CDR2 (germline): SGHNT, YYREEE (reference sequence). The CDR3 sequence is 15 residues long. Trimming cost V 4 bases and J 4 bases; bases outside gene matches: 5. In DNA form, the CDR3 reads TGTGCCAGCAGCCGGTGGGGACTAGCGGGGTACGAGCAGTACTTC. This gives the protein CASSRWGLAGYEQYF.

The chain carries TRBV27 and TRBJ2-1, with D unclear. CDR1 MNHEY and CDR2 SMNVEV come from the germline V gene (reference sequence). Trimming removed 3 bases at V and 4 bases at J, with 7 bases between. This CDR3 contains 13 residues. Here the CDR3 reads CASSFRAYNEQFF. The DNA for the CDR3 is TGTGCCAGCAGTTTTCGCGCTTACAATGAGCAGTTCTTC.

This rearrangement joins TRBV5-6 to TRBJ1-2; the D gene is possibly TRBD1 (5 bases). Per germline, CDR1 SGHDT and CDR2 YYEEEE. CDR3 length: 13 residues. Trimming stripped 1 base from V and 7 bases from J, with 11 bases between. The DNA for the CDR3 is TGTGCCAGCAGCTTGTATGGGGCGGGTGGCTACACCTTC. This gives the protein CASSLYGAGGYTF.

V usage is TRBV13 and J usage is TRBJ1-2; TRBD1 matches 10 bases. This CDR3 spans 15 amino acids. Germline trimming cut 5 bases from V and 8 bases from J; bases unmatched to any gene: 11. Looked up from germline, CDR1 is PRHDT and CDR2 is FYEKMQ (reference sequence). The CDR3 sequence is CASSPESGTGVGYTF. The CDR3 DNA sequence: TGTGCCAGCAGCCCCGAATCCGGGACAGGGGTAGGCTACACCTTC.